This T cell receptor beta chain was sequenced during a study of OX40 agonist ivuxolimab in advanced cancers. The table came from immunoSEQ multiplex PCR; TCRdb's copy has only in-frame clones and leaves some out. The table records 65,000 to 85,000 clones, around nine tenths of them present only once. CDR1 SGDLS and CDR2 YYNGEE come from the germline V gene. This CDR3 region has 14 residues. With 2 bases removed from V and 5 bases from J, the gap between germline ends came to 10 bases. The sample here was CD4+ or CD8+ T cells sorted from blood, taken in a trial of the OX40 agonist ivuxolimab. The sequence derives from an adult with an advanced solid tumor such as melanoma, head and neck, liver or kidney cancer. V is TRBV9 and J is TRBJ1-4; D is perhaps TRBD1 (6 bases). The CDR3, as DNA: TGTGCCAGCAGCGTGACAGGCTTGAATGAAAAACTGTTTTTT. Amino acids: CASSVTGLNEKLFF.